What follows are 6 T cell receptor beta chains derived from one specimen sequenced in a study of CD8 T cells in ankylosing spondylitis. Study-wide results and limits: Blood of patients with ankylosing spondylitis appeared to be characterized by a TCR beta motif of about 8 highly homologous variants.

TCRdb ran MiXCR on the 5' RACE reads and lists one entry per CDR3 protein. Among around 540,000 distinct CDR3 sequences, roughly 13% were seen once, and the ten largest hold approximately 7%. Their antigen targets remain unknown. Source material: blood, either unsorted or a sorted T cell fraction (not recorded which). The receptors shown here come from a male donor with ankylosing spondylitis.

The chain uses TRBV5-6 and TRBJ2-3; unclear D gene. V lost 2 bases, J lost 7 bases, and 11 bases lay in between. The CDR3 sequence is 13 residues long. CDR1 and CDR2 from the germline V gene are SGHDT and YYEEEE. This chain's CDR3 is CASSLPASNTQYF. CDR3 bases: TGTGCCAGCAGCTTACCCGCGTCGAATACGCAGTATTTT. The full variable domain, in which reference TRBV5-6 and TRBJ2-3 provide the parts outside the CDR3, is DAGVTQSPTHLIKTRGQQVTLRCSPKSGHDTVSWYQQALGQGPQFIFQYYEEEERQRGNFPDRFSGHQFPNYSSELNVNALLLGDSALYLCASSLPASNTQYFGPGTRLTVL.

As DNA, the CDR3 is TGTGCCAGCAGCTCCGGTTTAGGTACTGAAAAACTGTTTTTT. Its protein is CASSSGLGTEKLFF. This chain uses TRBV7-2 with TRBJ1-4, with D uncertain. Per germline, CDR1 SGHTA and CDR2 FQGNSA. Between the trimmed V and J ends, which lost 4 bases and 7 bases, there was a span of 13 bases. This CDR3 is built from 14 residues.

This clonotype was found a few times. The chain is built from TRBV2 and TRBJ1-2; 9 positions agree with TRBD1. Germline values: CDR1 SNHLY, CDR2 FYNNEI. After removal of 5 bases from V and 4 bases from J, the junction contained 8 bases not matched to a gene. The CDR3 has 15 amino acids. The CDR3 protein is CASSRDRALRYGYTF. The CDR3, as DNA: TGTGCCAGCAGTCGGGACAGGGCTCTCCGCTATGGCTACACCTTC.

The chain's CDR3 is CASGRDGGGYSGANVLTF. The CDR3 bases are TGTGCCAGCGGACGAGATGGAGGGGGTTACTCTGGGGCCAACGTCCTGACTTTC. This rearrangement joins TRBV11-1 to TRBJ2-6; D assignment may be TRBD1 or TRBD2 (6 bases each). CDR3 size: 18 residues. V was pared by 8 bases and J by 0 bases, with 20 bases between. Germline V CDR1 and CDR2: SGHAT, FQDESV (reference sequence).

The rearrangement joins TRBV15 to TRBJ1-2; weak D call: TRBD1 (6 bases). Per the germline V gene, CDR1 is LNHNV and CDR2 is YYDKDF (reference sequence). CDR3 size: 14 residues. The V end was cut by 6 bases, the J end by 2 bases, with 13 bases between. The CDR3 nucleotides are TGTGCCACCAGAACCCGAACAGGGAACTATGGCTACACCTTC. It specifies CATRTRTGNYGYTF.

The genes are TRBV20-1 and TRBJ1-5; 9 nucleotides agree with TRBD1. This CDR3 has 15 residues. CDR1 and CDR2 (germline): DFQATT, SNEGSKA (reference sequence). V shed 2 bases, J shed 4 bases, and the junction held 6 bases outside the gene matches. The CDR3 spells CSARYRTGDNQPQHF. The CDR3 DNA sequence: TGCAGTGCTAGATACCGGACAGGGGATAATCAGCCCCAGCATTTT.